These 32 T cell receptor beta chains were sequenced from one sample in a study of T cell responses to AZD1222 COVID-19 vaccine. The table came from immunoSEQ multiplex PCR; TCRdb's copy has only in-frame clones and leaves some out. The profile shows 130,000 or so clones, 93% of them singletons. Sample: peripheral blood, taken on day 0 of AZD1222 vaccination. These receptor sequences come from an adult in good health.

The V gene is TRBV18, the J gene TRBJ1-6, with D hard to call. Trimming took 6 bases from V and 7 from J, leaving 7 bases between them. Per germline, CDR1 KGHSH and CDR2 LQKENI. The length of the CDR3 is 12 residues. Here the CDR3 reads CASSLLNSPLHF. DNA of the CDR3: TGTGCCAGCTCCTTGTTGAATTCACCCCTCCACTTT.

The chain couples TRBV19 to TRBJ1-2, with 8 bases aligning to TRBD1. The junction had 11 bases not matched to a gene; V was cut back by 6 bases and J by 5 bases. Germline CDR1 LNHDA, CDR2 SQIVND (reference sequence). CDR3 length: 15 amino acids. CDR3 loop: CASRSGTGGSYGYTF. The CDR3 nucleotides read TGTGCCAGTAGATCCGGGACAGGAGGGTCTTATGGCTACACCTTC.

The V call is TRBV7-7, the J call TRBJ2-1; 12 nucleotides match TRBD2. CDR1 SSHAT and CDR2 FNYEAQ come from the germline V gene (reference sequence). Unmatched junction bases numbered 9, after V lost 5 bases and J lost 10 bases. This CDR3 has 15 amino acids. In DNA, the CDR3 is TGTGCCAGCAGCCCCGGACTAGCGGGGACTCGGGAGCAGTTCTTC. Its translation: CASSPGLAGTREQFF.

This clone has just one count. The rearrangement uses TRBV18 and TRBJ1-2; D is unresolved. V was shortened by 0 bases and J by 0 bases, with 5 bases between the two germline ends. The CDR3 extends over 14 amino acids. CDR1 and CDR2 (germline): KGHSH, LQKENI. This CDR3 is CASSPPLPNYGYTF. In DNA form, the CDR3 reads TGTGCCAGCTCACCACCATTACCTAACTATGGCTACACCTTC.

The rearrangement links TRBV7-8 to TRBJ2-5; D is uncertain. CDR1 and CDR2 from the germline V gene are SGHVS and FQNEAQ. V was cut by 1 base and J by 5 bases, with 2 bases left in between. The CDR3 loop spans 11 amino acids. The CDR3 DNA is TGTGCCAGCAGCTTAGTGGAGACCCAGTACTTC. It is translated as CASSLVETQYF.

The chain carries TRBV15 and TRBJ1-2; 8 bases line up with TRBD1. CDR1 and CDR2 (germline): LNHNV, YYDKDF (reference sequence). Trimming took 3 bases from V and 0 from J; bases not matched to a gene: 6. This CDR3 comprises 16 residues. The CDR3 reads CATSSGQGPSNYGYTF. Written as DNA, the CDR3 is TGTGCCACCAGCAGCGGACAGGGACCGTCTAACTATGGCTACACCTTC.

The CDR3 sequence is CASSDRGDTEAFF. The CDR3 coding sequence is TGTGCCAGCAGTGACCGGGGGGACACTGAAGCTTTCTTT. The chain carries TRBV12-3 or TRBV12-4 and TRBJ1-1; D may be TRBD1 (5 bases). V was clipped by 5 bases and J by 3 bases, with 10 bases between them. This CDR3 has 13 residues.

The V gene is TRBV5-1, the J gene TRBJ1-2, with D possibly TRBD1 on 6 matching bases. The CDR3 totals 15 residues. Trimming pared 5 bases from V and 4 bases from J, leaving 18 bases between. CDR1 is SGHRS and CDR2 is YFSETQ in the germline V gene. CDR3 region: CASRQAGDSGYGYTF. In DNA form, the CDR3 reads TGCGCCAGCAGGCAAGCAGGGGACTCTGGCTATGGCTACACCTTC.

V gene TRBV5-1 combines with J gene TRBJ2-2, with D possibly being TRBD1 or TRBD2 (5 bases each). Germline V gene lookup returns CDR1 SGHRS and CDR2 YFSETQ. Trimming left V 7 bases short and J 8 bases short, with 12 bases between. This CDR3 spans 12 amino acids. The CDR3 is CASGDQLGELFF. CDR3 sequence (DNA): TGCGCCAGCGGGGACCAACTAGGGGAGCTGTTTTTT.

The V call is TRBV4-2, the J call TRBJ2-2; no firm D call. The CDR3 extends over 15 amino acids. Germline V gene lookup returns CDR1 LGHNA and CDR2 YNFKEQ. Trimming left V 4 bases short and J 5 bases short, with 14 bases between. CDR3 coding DNA: TGTGCCAGCAGCCGAGATAGACTTGAAACCGGGGAGCTGTTTTTT. This gives the protein CASSRDRLETGELFF.

The chain couples TRBV11-3 to TRBJ2-1; no definite D call. From germline, CDR1 is SGHNT and CDR2 YENEEA. Trimming stripped 3 bases from V and 5 bases from J, with 8 bases between. The CDR3 length is 13 residues. This chain's CDR3 is CASSFGQHNEQFF. CDR3 DNA sequence: TGTGCCAGCAGCTTCGGGCAGCACAATGAGCAGTTCTTC.

This clone was observed a single time. V gene TRBV10-3 combines with J gene TRBJ2-7; 7 bases align to TRBD2. CDR1 and CDR2 from the germline V gene are ENHRY and SYGVKD. The CDR3 is made up of 15 amino acids. V lost 0 bases and J lost 6; bases outside the gene matches: 8. The CDR3 DNA follows: TGTGCCATCAGTGAGTCCCAGGGACTACTTGTCGAGCAGTACTTC. This codes for CAISESQGLLVEQYF.

The chain couples TRBV28 to TRBJ1-5; D perhaps matches TRBD1 (5 bases). The CDR3 length is 11 residues. Per the germline V gene, CDR1 is MDHEN and CDR2 is SYDVKM. Trimming removed 4 bases from V and 11 bases from J, with 9 bases in between. The CDR3: CASSWKTAQHF. CDR3 DNA: TGTGCCAGCAGTTGGAAGACAGCCCAGCATTTT.

The V and J genes are TRBV19 and TRBJ1-1; possibly TRBD1 for D (6 bases). The CDR3 totals 14 residues. CDR1 and CDR2 (germline): LNHDA, SQIVND (reference sequence). Trimming took off 4 bases at V and 6 bases at J, with 15 bases between the two ends. The CDR3 is CASSKGRGRSEAFF. The DNA of the CDR3 is TGTGCCAGTAGTAAGGGGCGGGGGCGGTCTGAAGCTTTCTTT.

This clone was observed once. The V and J genes are TRBV30 and TRBJ1-6; D not resolved. The V gene's germline CDR1 is GTSNPN and CDR2 SVGIG (reference sequence). V was trimmed by 2 bases and J by 6 bases, leaving 2 bases between them. This CDR3 is 11 amino acids long. In DNA form, the CDR3 reads TGTGCCTGGAGTCGTAATTCACCCCTCCACTTT. Translation gives CAWSRNSPLHF.

The CDR3 bases are TGCGCCAGCAGCTCGCCCCCCCGGGTTGAGCAGTTCTTC. This sequence encodes CASSSPPRVEQFF. The chain employs TRBV5-1 and TRBJ2-1; D ambiguous. Germline CDR1 SGHRS, CDR2 YFSETQ. The germline V and J ends were trimmed by 3 bases and 9 bases, with 13 bases remaining between them. The CDR3 spans 13 residues.

The V gene is TRBV3-1 (or the pseudogene TRBV3-2), the J gene TRBJ2-7; D is ambiguous. The V gene lost 1 base and the J gene lost 3 bases, with 13 bases spanning the gap. The CDR3 runs to 15 residues. CDR1 is LGHDT, CDR2 YNNKEL, per germline (reference sequence). The CDR3 DNA sequence: TGTGCCAGCAGCCAAGCGGCGCCAGAGGACTACGAGCAGTACTTC. Encoded protein: CASSQAAPEDYEQYF.

The chain combines TRBV19 with TRBJ1-5; D possibly corresponds to TRBD1 (5 bases). The germline V gene has CDR1 LNHDA and CDR2 SQIVND (reference sequence). Between the trimmed V and J ends, which lost 5 bases and 3 bases, there was a span of 20 bases. The CDR3 covers 17 residues. The CDR3: CASSPYSGTADNQPQHF. For the CDR3, the DNA is TGTGCCAGTAGTCCCTACTCCGGGACGGCAGACAATCAGCCCCAGCATTTT.

A remark on this clone: Other DNA sequences in this specimen translate into the identical CDR3. The chain carries TRBV28 and TRBJ2-7, with D hard to call. Trimming took off 6 bases at V and 4 bases at J, with 10 bases between the two ends. CDR3 size: 12 residues. The V gene's germline CDR1 is MDHEN and CDR2 SYDVKM. In DNA form, the CDR3 reads TGTGCCAGCAGCCAAGGCCCTTACGAGCAGTACTTC. As protein: CASSQGPYEQYF. The full variable domain, its missing parts supplied by reference TRBV28 and TRBJ2-7, is DVKVTQSSRYLVKRTGEKVFLECVQDMDHENMFWYRQDPGLGLRLIYFSYDVKMKEKGDIPEGYSVSREKKERFSLILESASTNQTSMYLCASSQGPYEQYFGPGTRLTVT.

This chain connects TRBV18 to TRBJ1-3, with TRBD1 matching over 8 bases. This CDR3 is built from 16 residues. Germline lookup yields CDR1 KGHSH and CDR2 LQKENI. J lost 1 base, V lost 3 bases, and 5 bases had no gene match. DNA for the CDR3: TGTGCCAGCTCACCTCAACAGGGGGGATCTGGAAACACCATATATTTT. Translated: CASSPQQGGSGNTIYF.

The gene calls are TRBV5-1 and TRBJ2-7; a possible D gene is TRBD2 (6 bases). Germline V gives CDR1 SGHRS, CDR2 YFSETQ. With 0 bases removed from V and 0 bases from J, the gap between germline ends came to 13 bases. The CDR3 extends over 16 amino acids. The CDR3 coding sequence is TGCGCCAGCAGCTTGGAGGGACTGCTAAACTCCTACGAGCAGTACTTC. Translated, it gives CASSLEGLLNSYEQYF.

The chain joins TRBV18 to TRBJ2-1, with 9 positions matching TRBD1. J was trimmed by 4 bases and V by 5 bases; bases with no gene match: 6. This CDR3 is 15 amino acids long. CDR1 KGHSH and CDR2 LQKENI come from the germline V gene. CDR3 nucleotides: TGTGCCAGCTCATCAGCTGGACAGGGGTACAATGAGCAGTTCTTC. Translation gives CASSSAGQGYNEQFF.

This clone has a handful of counts. The V and J genes are TRBV3-1 (or the pseudogene TRBV3-2) and TRBJ2-7; 10 nucleotides match TRBD2. The germline gives CDR1 LGHDT, CDR2 YNNKEL (reference sequence). Germline trimming cut 4 bases from V and 5 bases from J; bases unmatched to any gene: 11. CDR3 size: 16 residues. This CDR3 is CASSPLSGTSVHEQYF. The CDR3 nucleotides are TGTGCCAGCAGCCCACTCTCCGGGACTAGCGTCCACGAGCAGTACTTC.

The chain carries TRBV30 and TRBJ2-2; D remains ambiguous. V lost 8 bases to trimming and J lost 7 bases, with 20 bases between them. The germline V gene has CDR1 GTSNPN and CDR2 SVGIG (reference sequence). CDR3 length equals 14 residues. The CDR3 spells CALSIELGGGELFF. The CDR3 DNA reads TGTGCCCTTTCGATTGAACTGGGCGGCGGGGAGCTGTTTTTT.

This clone was detected only once. The chain links TRBV6-5 to TRBJ2-7, with D unclear. CDR3 length: 15 amino acids. The V end lost 0 bases, the J end lost 2 bases, and 11 bases lay between the germline ends. Looked up from germline, CDR1 is MNHEY and CDR2 is SVGAGI. The DNA of the CDR3 is TGTGCCAGCAGTTACTCAGGGTCAGGAACCTACGAGCAGTACTTC. Translating gives CASSYSGSGTYEQYF.

The sample holds one count of this clone. CDR3 DNA sequence: TGCAGTGCTAGTCGCCCCGGGACTAGCGCCTCTCGCGACAATGAGCAGTTCTTC. This gives the protein CSASRPGTSASRDNEQFF. This chain links TRBV20-1 with TRBJ2-1; 10 nucleotides align to TRBD2. The CDR3 is 18 residues long. V was pared by 3 bases and J by 5 bases, with 16 bases of the junction left unmatched. Germline lookup yields CDR1 DFQATT and CDR2 SNEGSKA (reference sequence).

The sample holds one count of this clone. The chain joins TRBV2 to TRBJ1-2, with no clear D. Germline V lookup: CDR1 SNHLY, CDR2 FYNNEI. Trimming took off 3 bases at V and 6 bases at J, with 17 bases between the two ends. The CDR3 contains 15 residues. This CDR3 reads CASSEVNSGTNGYTF. In DNA, the CDR3 is TGTGCCAGCAGTGAGGTCAACAGCGGAACTAATGGCTACACCTTC.

The V and J genes are TRBV19 and TRBJ1-5; D is unclear. V shed 9 bases and J shed 0 bases, with 6 bases lying between them. The CDR3 sequence is 12 residues long. The V gene's germline CDR1 is LNHDA and CDR2 SQIVND (reference sequence). This chain's CDR3 is CASRGSNQPQHF. The CDR3 DNA is TGTGCCAGCCGAGGTAGCAATCAGCCCCAGCATTTT.

The J gene is TRBJ1-2, the V gene TRBV30, with no clear D. This CDR3 contains 12 residues. V gave up 5 bases and J gave up 8 bases, with 15 bases separating them. CDR1 and CDR2 from the germline V gene are GTSNPN and SVGIG (reference sequence). Here the CDR3 reads CAWGSRSHGYTF. For the CDR3, the DNA is TGTGCCTGGGGTAGCAGGTCGCACGGCTACACCTTC.

This sequence joins TRBV7-2 and TRBJ1-2; D call uncertain. V was pared by 1 base and J by 4 bases, with 7 bases between. The CDR3 runs to 13 residues. The V gene's germline CDR1 is SGHTA and CDR2 FQGNSA. The CDR3 nucleotides read TGTGCCAGCAGCTTAGGAAGTTCCTATGGCTACACCTTC. Protein: CASSLGSSYGYTF.

The rearrangement links TRBV3-1 (or the pseudogene TRBV3-2) to TRBJ1-2; D ambiguous. CDR3 length equals 11 residues. V was pared by 0 bases and J by 7 bases, with 3 bases between. Germline V gene data show CDR1 as LGHDT and CDR2 as YNNKEL (reference sequence). The CDR3 sequence: CASSQDGGYTF. CDR3 DNA: TGTGCCAGCAGCCAAGACGGTGGCTACACCTTC.

The chain has TRBV5-4 and TRBJ2-2, with D perhaps being TRBD1 or TRBD2 (5 bases each). The V end was cut by 0 bases, the J end by 4 bases, with 16 bases between. The CDR3 sequence is 17 residues long. Per the germline V gene, CDR1 is SGHNT and CDR2 is YYREEE (reference sequence). The CDR3 DNA follows: TGTGCCAGCAGCTTGGGCCCTCAAATGGGGACCACCGGGGAGCTGTTTTTT. It specifies CASSLGPQMGTTGELFF.